This T cell receptor (beta chain) was identified during a study of blood T cells in healthy people across ages. This clonotype has just a few counts. What it binds is unknown. For every donor, a draw yielded 9.5 to 10 milliliters of peripheral blood. Regarding the study as a whole: Estimates of total diversity, which came from one million sequenced T cells, were considered to be underestimates. Higher diversity and more naive CD4+ cells were features of long-lived donors, compared to aged donors. Naive T cell percentage by flow cytometry tracked strongly with beta diversity.

A second about 7 to 12 cycle PCR used barcoded and J-beta primers. TCRdb passed the 5' RACE reads through MiXCR, listing each CDR3 protein once. Of 600,000 to 650,000 distinct CDR3 sequences in the sample, under 70% were seen once. Germline CDR1 and CDR2: MNHEY and SMNVEV (reference sequence). The CDR3 has 13 residues. Trimming cost V 6 bases and J 2 bases; bases outside gene matches: 3. The V and J genes are TRBV27 and TRBJ2-7; 8 nucleotides line up with TRBD1. Sequenced: blood. This TCR was sampled from a man aged 55 to 69 in good health. The CDR3 is CASSRTGPYEQYF. Here the CDR3 DNA reads TGTGCCAGCAGCCGGACAGGGCCCTACGAGCAGTACTTC.